These 20 T cell receptor beta chains originate from one sample sequenced in a study of metastatic and nonmetastatic thyroid tumors. All patients reached thyroid surgery having received no treatment beforehand. TCRdb re-analyzed the PCR reads using MiXCR. The profile shows almost 70,000 clones, 12% to 15% of them singletons. Material for sequencing was blood. The receptors shown here come from a male donor with papillary thyroid cancer or a benign thyroid nodule (not recorded which). Some clones in this sample may be carry-over from other donors' samples.

At least ten counts were recorded for this clone. The CDR3 sequence is CASSSTWTEATDTQYF. Written as DNA, the CDR3 is TGTGCCAGCAGTTCTACCTGGACGGAAGCCACAGATACGCAGTATTTT. The chain links TRBV6-1 to TRBJ2-3; D is unclear. V lost 5 bases and J 2 bases, leaving 17 bases between the germline ends. Germline lookup yields CDR1 MNHNS and CDR2 SASEGT. This CDR3 has 16 residues.

The chain carries TRBV20-1 and TRBJ1-5; no firm D call. The length of the CDR3 is 15 residues. From germline, CDR1 is DFQATT and CDR2 SNEGSKA (reference sequence). The V end was cut by 1 base, the J end by 7 bases, with 17 bases between. The chain's CDR3 is CSARARGLVRQPQHF. The CDR3 nucleotides are TGCAGTGCTAGAGCTCGGGGTTTGGTAAGGCAGCCCCAGCATTTT.

At least ten counts were recorded for this clone. The chain uses TRBV12-3 or TRBV12-4 and TRBJ2-6; no clear D. This CDR3 has 13 amino acids. V dropped 6 bases and J dropped 1 base, with 4 bases sitting between them. Here the CDR3 reads CASRASGANVLTF. CDR3 nucleotide sequence: TGTGCCAGCAGGGCGTCTGGGGCCAACGTCCTGACTTTC.

This clone was detected ten times or more. A single base separates this from a much larger clone, so it may be a read error. The sample holds other DNA sequences that translate to the same CDR3. The rearrangement joins TRBV10-3 to TRBJ2-1; 16 bases are a match to TRBD2. The J segment lost 5 bases and the V segment lost 3 bases, leaving 7 bases of the junction unmatched. The CDR3 totals 18 residues. In germline, CDR1 is ENHRY, CDR2 SYGVKD. CDR3 loop: CAISDGTSGRAWNNEQFF. CDR3 nucleotide sequence: TGTGCCATCAGTGATGGGACTAGCGGGAGGGCCTGGAACAATGAGCAGTTCTTC.

This clone was counted ten times or more. The identical CDR3 is also encoded by other nucleotide sequences in the sample. The J gene is TRBJ1-1, the V gene TRBV27, with unresolved D. The V end lost 8 bases, the J end lost 0 bases, and 10 bases lay between the germline ends. There are 13 residues in the CDR3. Looked up from germline, CDR1 is MNHEY and CDR2 is SMNVEV (reference sequence). This chain's CDR3 is CASARTMNTEAFF. Here the CDR3 DNA reads TGTGCCAGCGCCCGGACTATGAACACTGAAGCTTTCTTT.

This clone was seen many times. This chain uses TRBV19 with TRBJ1-2; the D is unclear. The CDR3 spans 16 residues. V lost 3 bases, J lost 6 bases, and 20 bases lay in between. Germline lookup yields CDR1 LNHDA and CDR2 SQIVND (reference sequence). CDR3: CASSIFFVGGLDGYTF. CDR3 DNA sequence: TGTGCCAGTAGTATTTTTTTTGTCGGAGGACTCGATGGCTACACCTTC.

The J gene is TRBJ2-1, the V gene TRBV20-1; a weak D match, TRBD1 (6 bases). The germline V gene has CDR1 DFQATT and CDR2 SNEGSKA (reference sequence). The CDR3 length is 15 residues. V lost 1 base and J 9 bases, leaving 19 bases between the germline ends. The CDR3 spells CSARVRFTGQVEQFF. The DNA for the CDR3 is TGCAGTGCTAGAGTGCGCTTCACAGGGCAAGTTGAGCAGTTCTTC.

There are a few counts of this clone. A junction boundary mismatches the germline segment, possibly from a read error. This chain uses TRBV28 with TRBJ2-2; 7 bases map to TRBD1. The germline V gene has CDR1 MDHEN and CDR2 SYDVKM. CDR3 length: 15 residues. CDR3 amino acids: CASITTGLNTVELFF. CDR3 nucleotide sequence: TGTGCCAGCATAACGACAGGGCTAAACACCGTGGAGCTGTTTTTT.

In its sample, this clone was seen many times. The chain has TRBV30 and TRBJ2-5, with D unresolved. With 0 bases removed from V and 4 bases from J, the gap between germline ends came to 3 bases. Germline CDR1 reads GTSNPN; CDR2 reads SVGIG (reference sequence). This CDR3 contains 11 residues. CDR3 protein: CAWSVAETQYF. The CDR3 DNA reads as TGTGCCTGGAGTGTAGCAGAGACCCAGTACTTC.

V is TRBV20-1 and J is TRBJ2-7; tentative D call: TRBD1 (6 bases). The ends were cut back, 0 bases at V and 5 bases at J, with 29 bases in the middle. Germline CDR1 is DFQATT and CDR2 is SNEGSKA (reference sequence). The CDR3 covers 19 residues. DNA for the CDR3: TGCAGTGCTAGAGACAGAAGGGACATGGTTAGGAAAAAATCCCACGAGCAGTACTTC. This encodes CSARDRRDMVRKKSHEQYF.

This clone was observed at least ten times. Just one base apart from a much larger clone, this may be a read error. The chain is built from TRBV6-5 and TRBJ1-1, with 7 bases fitting TRBD1. The length of the CDR3 is 15 residues. Germline CDR1 is MNHEY and CDR2 is SVGAGI. The CDR3 bases are TGTGCCAGCAGTTACTCGGGGACAGTGAACACTGAAGCTCTCTTT. This encodes CASSYSGTVNTEALF.

This clone has ten or more counts. The chain carries TRBV4-1 and TRBJ2-7; D is uncertain. Trimming removed 3 bases at V and 2 bases at J, with 14 bases between. Germline V gene lookup returns CDR1 MGHRA and CDR2 YSYEKL. This CDR3 is built from 15 residues. The CDR3 protein is CASSQIPDGTYEQYF. CDR3 in DNA: TGCGCCAGCAGCCAGATACCGGACGGAACCTACGAGCAGTACTTC.

V gene TRBV12-3 or TRBV12-4 combines with J gene TRBJ2-3; 7 nucleotides line up with TRBD2. The V and J ends lost 1 base and 2 bases, in that order; junction bases with no gene match: 6. The CDR3 is 16 amino acids. The CDR3, as DNA: TGTGCCAGCAGTTTAGAGCCAGCGGGAACCACAGATACGCAGTATTTT. The encoded protein is CASSLEPAGTTDTQYF.

In its sample, this clone was seen many times. This rearrangement joins TRBV11-3 to TRBJ1-2, with D unclear. V was clipped by 0 bases and J by 6 bases, with 8 bases between them. The CDR3 length is 13 residues. Germline V CDR1 and CDR2: SGHNT, YENEEA. This CDR3 is CASSLDWSHGYTF. The CDR3 DNA follows: TGTGCCAGCAGCTTAGATTGGTCCCATGGCTACACCTTC. Supplemented by reference TRBV11-3 and TRBJ1-2, the full variable domain reads EAGVVQSPRYKIIEKKQPVAFWCNPISGHNTLYWYLQNLGQGPELLIRYENEEAVDDSQLPKDRFSAERLKGVDSTLKIQPAELGDSAVYLCASSLDWSHGYTFGSGTRLTVV.

Many counts were recorded for this clone. This specimen includes other DNA sequences encoding the same CDR3. This chain connects TRBV12-3 or TRBV12-4 to TRBJ2-5, with a weak D call TRBD2 (6 bases). The CDR3 is 18 residues long. Trimming took off 3 bases at V and 6 bases at J, with 26 bases between the two ends. The CDR3 DNA reads as TGTGCCAGCAGTTTGGGCGGGACTCCGTACGGAGAGCGGAAGACCCAGTACTTC. This sequence encodes CASSLGGTPYGERKTQYF.

With regard to this clone: A much larger clone differs from this one at a single base, so this may be a read error. The rearrangement joins TRBV29-1 to TRBJ1-2; D call uncertain. V shed 0 bases and J shed 9 bases, with 11 bases lying between them. The CDR3 loop spans 12 amino acids. Germline V CDR1 and CDR2: SQVTM, ANQGSEA. DNA for the CDR3: TGCAGCGTTGAAGAAGGACTCGCGCGCTACACCTTC. Translation: CSVEEGLARYTF.

In this sample, this clone turned up once. The genes are TRBV20-1 and TRBJ2-3; D is unclear. The germline gives CDR1 DFQATT, CDR2 SNEGSKA (reference sequence). This CDR3 region has 15 residues. Trimming left V 0 bases short and J 8 bases short, with 18 bases between. CDR3 DNA: TGCAGTGCTAGAGATTGGAGTAGCCGCGTGGGTACGCAGTATTTT. As protein: CSARDWSSRVGTQYF.

At least ten counts were recorded for this clone. Other DNA sequences in the sample encode the same CDR3. The rearrangement links TRBV5-4 to TRBJ1-2; 8 nucleotides agree with TRBD1. The CDR3 is 15 residues long. CDR1 is SGHNT and CDR2 is YYREEE in the germline V gene (reference sequence). Germline trimming cut 4 bases from V and 5 bases from J; bases unmatched to any gene: 10. The CDR3 protein is CASSTQTGEGYGYTF. The CDR3 nucleotides are TGTGCCAGCAGCACCCAGACAGGGGAGGGTTATGGCTACACCTTC.

In its sample, this clone was seen many times. This chain joins TRBV28 and TRBJ2-3; 9 bases map to TRBD1. Germline CDR1 is MDHEN and CDR2 is SYDVKM. The CDR3 length is 13 residues. The junction had 0 bases not matched to a gene; V was cut back by 8 bases and J by 0 bases. The DNA for the CDR3 is TGTGCCAGCGGGACAGGGAGCACAGATACGCAGTATTTT. The encoded protein is CASGTGSTDTQYF. The variable domain in full, completed from reference TRBV28 and TRBJ2-3, reads DVKVTQSSRYLVKRTGEKVFLECVQDMDHENMFWYRQDPGLGLRLIYFSYDVKMKEKGDIPEGYSVSREKKERFSLILESASTNQTSMYLCASGTGSTDTQYFGPGTRLTVL.

This clone was counted many times. The chain combines TRBV27 with TRBJ2-1; tentative D call: TRBD2 (6 bases). The germline CDR1 and CDR2 sequences are MNHEY and SMNVEV (reference sequence). Trimming took off 6 bases at V and 6 bases at J, with 12 bases between the two ends. The CDR3 consists of 13 residues. CDR3 coding DNA: TGTGCCAGCAGATTTAGCGGACTCAATGAGCAGTTCTTC. Translation gives CASRFSGLNEQFF.